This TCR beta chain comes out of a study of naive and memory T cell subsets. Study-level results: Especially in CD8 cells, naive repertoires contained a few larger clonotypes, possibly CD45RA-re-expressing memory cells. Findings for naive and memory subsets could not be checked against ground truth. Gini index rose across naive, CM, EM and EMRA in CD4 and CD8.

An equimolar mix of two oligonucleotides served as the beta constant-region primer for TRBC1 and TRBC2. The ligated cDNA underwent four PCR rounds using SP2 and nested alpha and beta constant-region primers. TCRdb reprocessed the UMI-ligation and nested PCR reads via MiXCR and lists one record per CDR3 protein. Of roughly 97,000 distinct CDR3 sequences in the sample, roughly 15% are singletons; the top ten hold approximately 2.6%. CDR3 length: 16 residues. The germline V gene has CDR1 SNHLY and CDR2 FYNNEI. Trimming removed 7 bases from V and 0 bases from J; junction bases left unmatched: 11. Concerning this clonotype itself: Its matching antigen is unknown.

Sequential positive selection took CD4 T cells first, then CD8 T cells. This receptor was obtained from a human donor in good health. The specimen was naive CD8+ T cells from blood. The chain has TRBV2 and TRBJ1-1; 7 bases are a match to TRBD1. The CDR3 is CASTRDSSAMNTEAFF. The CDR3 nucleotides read TGTGCCAGCACCCGGGACAGCTCGGCGATGAACACTGAAGCTTTCTTT.